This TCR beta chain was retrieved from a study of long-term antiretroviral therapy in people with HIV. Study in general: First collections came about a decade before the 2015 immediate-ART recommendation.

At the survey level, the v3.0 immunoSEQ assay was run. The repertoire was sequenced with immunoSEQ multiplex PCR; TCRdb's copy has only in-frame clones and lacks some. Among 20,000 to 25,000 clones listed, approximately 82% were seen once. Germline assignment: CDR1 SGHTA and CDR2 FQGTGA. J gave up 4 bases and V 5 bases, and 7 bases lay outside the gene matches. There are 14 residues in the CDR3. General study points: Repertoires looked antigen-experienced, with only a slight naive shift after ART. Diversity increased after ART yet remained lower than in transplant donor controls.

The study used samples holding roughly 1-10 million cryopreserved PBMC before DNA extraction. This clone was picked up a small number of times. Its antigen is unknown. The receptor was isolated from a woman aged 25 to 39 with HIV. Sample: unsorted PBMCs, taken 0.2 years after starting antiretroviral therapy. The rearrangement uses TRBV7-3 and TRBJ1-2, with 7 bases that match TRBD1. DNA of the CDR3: TGTGCCAGCAGCCTGACCGGGACAGCCTATGGCTACACCTTC. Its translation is CASSLTGTAYGYTF.